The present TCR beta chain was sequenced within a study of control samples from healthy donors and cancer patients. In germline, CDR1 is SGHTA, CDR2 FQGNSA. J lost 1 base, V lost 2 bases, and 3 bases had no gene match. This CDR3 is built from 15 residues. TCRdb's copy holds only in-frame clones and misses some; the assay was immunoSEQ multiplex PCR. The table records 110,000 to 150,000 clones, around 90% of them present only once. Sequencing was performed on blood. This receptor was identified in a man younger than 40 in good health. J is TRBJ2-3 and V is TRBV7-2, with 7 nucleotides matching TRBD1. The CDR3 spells CASSLRDRRTDTQYF. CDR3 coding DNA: TGTGCCAGCAGCTTACGGGACAGACGCACAGATACGCAGTATTTT.